This is a list of T cell receptor beta chains from one sample in a study of blood T cell repertoires in COVID-19. Here immunoSEQ multiplex PCR was the method, and the copy in TCRdb shows in-frame clones only, minus some. Of 300,000 to 450,000 clones listed, around 87% were seen once; the top ten hold about 2.3%. The source material was peripheral blood. The receptors were sampled from a woman between 55 and 75 years old with COVID-19, enrolled during active disease. Both conserved end residues are part of each CDR3. The D gene is left open where the match is weak. Size values are once, few and many counts, or a class for expanded clones, and some rows have none.

abundance	v_gene	d_gene	j_gene	CDR3nt	CDR3aa
.	TRBV6-6	TRBD2	TRBJ2-2	TGTGCCAGCACCCCAAGTGCAGCGGGGACGACCGGGGAGCTGTTTTTT	CASTPSAAGTTGELFF
.	TRBV7-3	.	TRBJ1-1	TGTGCCAGCAGCTTAACCGGGGCTGAAGCTTTCTTT	CASSLTGAEAFF
.	TRBV6-6	.	TRBJ1-2	TGTGCCAGCAGTTACTCGGGGGGTAGCTATGGCTACACCTTC	CASSYSGGSYGYTF
.	TRBV19	.	TRBJ1-5	TGTGCCAGTAGTATGTACAGTACTGTCAATCAGCCCCAGCATTTT	CASSMYSTVNQPQHF
few	TRBV11-2	.	TRBJ2-2	TGTGCCAGCAGCTTCACAGGCGGGGAGCTGTTTTTT	CASSFTGGELFF
.	TRBV5-4	TRBD1	TRBJ2-7	TGTGCCAGCTCAAAAAACCGGGACAGCTCCTACGAGCAGTACTTC	CASSKNRDSSYEQYF
once	TRBV6-4	TRBD1	TRBJ1-2	TGTGCCAGCAGGCCAGACAGGGCCGGGGCCTATGGCTACACCTTC	CASRPDRAGAYGYTF
.	TRBV24-1	.	TRBJ2-1	TGTGCCACCAGTGGAGTACAGAGCTCCTACAATGAGCAGTTCTTC	CATSGVQSSYNEQFF
.	TRBV7-9	TRBD1	TRBJ2-3	TGTGCCAGCAGCTCGTACGGGACAGGGTATAGCACAGATACGCAGTATTTT	CASSSYGTGYSTDTQYF
.	TRBV15	.	TRBJ1-1	TGTGCCACCAGCAGCAACAGGGTTTACACTGAAGCTTTCTTT	CATSSNRVYTEAFF
.	TRBV3-1/TRBV3-2	.	TRBJ1-5	TGTGCCAGCAGCCAGGGGGGGGGACAGCCCCAGCATTTT	CASSQGGGQPQHF
.	TRBV6-2/TRBV6-3	.	TRBJ1-2	TGTGCCAGCAGTTACGACGGGGATGGCTACACCTTC	CASSYDGDGYTF
.	TRBV13	.	TRBJ1-2	TGTGCCTCACGCCTCCGGGGTTCGGGTGGCTACACCTTC	CASRLRGSGGYTF
.	TRBV19	.	TRBJ1-5	TGTGCCAGTAGTCCCGGGGGGGGCAATCAGCCCCAGCATTTT	CASSPGGGNQPQHF
.	TRBV5-1	.	TRBJ2-3	TGCGCCAGCAGCTTGGGATCAGGAAGGGATACGCAGTATTTT	CASSLGSGRDTQYF